Listed below are T cell receptor beta chains from one sample, sequenced in a study of response to subunit inactivated influenza vaccine. TCRdb analysed the RT-PCR reads with MiXCR anew, one entry per CDR3 protein. The sample includes about 830,000 distinct CDR3 sequences, around 18% of them seen just once. The source was PBMCs from blood, collected about 5 days after vaccination. The receptors stem from a middle-aged man who received an inactivated influenza vaccine. Both conserved end residues are part of each CDR3. A D gene is named only where the DNA matches it firmly. Only some rows state a clone size, as once, few, many or a class for expanded clones.

size,J,D,V,CDR3,DNA
few,TRBJ2-7,.,TRBV7-8,CASSLGSSPAPYEQYF,TGTGCCAGCAGCTTAGGGAGTAGCCCCGCGCCCTACGAGCAGTACTTC
.,TRBJ2-7,.,TRBV24-1,CATSEKQRDEQYF,TGTGCCACCAGTGAAAAACAAAGGGACGAGCAGTACTTC
.,TRBJ2-1,.,TRBV6-5,CASSYGQNEYNEQFF,TGTGCCAGCAGTTACGGCCAGAACGAGTACAATGAGCAGTTCTTC
.,TRBJ2-5,TRBD2,TRBV20-1,CSARFARPGGVLETQYF,TGCAGTGCTAGATTCGCCCGGCCGGGGGGGGTACTGGAGACCCAGTACTTC
few,TRBJ2-1,.,TRBV18,CASSPLGFNSNEQFF,TGTGCCAGCTCACCACTAGGTTTCAATTCCAATGAGCAGTTCTTC
.,TRBJ2-3,.,TRBV7-9,CASSVDSPDTQYF,TGTGCCAGCAGCGTGGACAGCCCAGATACGCAGTATTTT
few,TRBJ2-1,TRBD2,TRBV3-1,CASSHGTSGGNYNEQFF,TGTGCCAGCAGCCACGGGACTAGCGGGGGGAACTACAATGAGCAGTTCTTC
.,TRBJ1-1,.,TRBV5-1,CASSLVSFGNTEAFF,TGCGCCAGCAGCTTGGTGTCTTTTGGGAACACTGAAGCTTTCTTT
many,TRBJ2-1,TRBD1,TRBV20-1,CSARATFRPSTGVGNEQFF,TGCAGTGCTAGAGCTACGTTCCGTCCGTCGACAGGGGTGGGCAATGAGCAGTTCTTC
many,TRBJ1-5,.,TRBV10-3,CAISESLGTGQPQHF,TGTGCCATCAGTGAGTCTCTGGGGACGGGTCAGCCCCAGCATTTT
.,TRBJ2-5,.,TRBV30,CAWTGLGGTAQYF,TGTGCCTGGACTGGGCTTGGGGGGACGGCCCAGTACTTC
few,TRBJ2-7,.,TRBV2,CASSAGRERYEQYF,TGTGCCAGCAGTGCCGGCCGGGAACGCTACGAGCAGTACTTC
few,TRBJ2-3,.,TRBV20-1,CSASGIASPTDTQYF,TGCAGTGCTAGTGGCATAGCGAGCCCCACAGATACGCAGTATTTT
few,TRBJ2-7,TRBD2,TRBV12-3/TRBV12-4,CASTLGTTVYEQYF,TGTGCCAGCACCCTCGGGACTACCGTTTACGAGCAGTACTTC
many,TRBJ2-7,TRBD2,TRBV12-3/TRBV12-4,CASSSSGGYSYEQYF,TGTGCCAGCAGTTCTAGCGGGGGATACTCCTACGAGCAGTACTTC
many,TRBJ2-2,.,TRBV4-3,CASSQNQGGTGELFF,TGCGCCAGCAGCCAAAACCAGGGAGGTACGGGGGAGCTGTTTTTT
.,TRBJ1-5,TRBD1,TRBV28,CASSLWQAGGQPQHF,TGTGCCAGCAGTTTATGGCAGGCAGGGGGGCAGCCCCAGCATTTT
.,TRBJ2-7,TRBD2,TRBV10-3,CAISDGGARSYEQYF,TGTGCCATCAGTGACGGGGGGGCGCGGTCCTACGAGCAGTACTTC
few,TRBJ2-2,TRBD1,TRBV15,CATSRGTGTSGELFF,TGTGCCACCAGCAGGGGGACAGGGACAAGCGGGGAGCTGTTTTTT
few,TRBJ2-5,TRBD1,TRBV10-3,CAISERRDSQETQYF,TGTGCCATCAGTGAGCGCCGGGACAGCCAAGAGACCCAGTACTTC
few,TRBJ2-2,.,TRBV7-9,CASSLASGIGTGELFF,TGTGCCAGCAGCTTAGCGTCAGGGATCGGCACCGGGGAGCTGTTTTTT
.,TRBJ2-1,.,TRBV7-9,CASSLGGRSNEQFF,TGTGCCAGCAGCTTAGGGGGGAGGAGCAATGAGCAGTTCTTC